This T cell receptor (beta chain) was profiled in a study of T cells after yellow fever vaccination. Study-level points and caveats: Abundant clonotypes (contaminants from the bulk population) could be present in FACS-sorted repertoires. On re-exposure, the response was weaker but peaked faster, at day 5 versus 15.

This CDR3 is 14 amino acids long. Germline-derived CDR1 and CDR2 are SNHLY and FYNNEI. Details on this clonotype: Its antigen is as yet unknown. This may stem from a read error, because a much larger clone lies one nucleotide away.

TCRdb processed the 5' RACE reads anew with MiXCR; each CDR3 protein has one entry. The data show about 74,000 distinct CDR3 sequences, more than 5.5% seen once. The chain has TRBV2 and TRBJ2-1, with 13 bases identical to TRBD2. The J call could be wrong; TRBJ2-7 is a better fit for the DNA end. The receptor's source is a man aged 18 to 30 who received the YFV17D yellow fever vaccine. Source: CD8+ T cells sorted from PBMCs, taken roughly 5 days after the first yellow fever vaccination. The CDR3, as DNA: TGTGCCAGCATGGGGACTAGCGGGGAAGATGAGCAGTACTTC. Its translation is CASMGTSGEDEQYF.